A single sample is the source of the 6 T cell receptor beta chains below, sequenced in a study of cytomegalovirus exposure and HLA in healthy donors (dated by TCRdb to about 2017). Libraries came from the immunoSEQ multiplex PCR assay. For the multiplex PCR, a mixture combining 60 forward primers for TCR Vbeta segments and 13 reverse primers for TCR Jbeta segments was used. TCRdb holds this immuneACCESS table with in-frame rearrangements only. Some clones are missing; in checked studies, unresolved V genes explain under half, and the rest has no known cause. The sample has around 150,000 clones on record, more than 75% of them singletons. The ten most abundant clones make up approximately 2% of the sample. Sequencing input: PBMCs. These receptors all stem from a man aged 18 to 30 in good health and CMV-seropositive.

V and J are TRBV6-5 and TRBJ2-7; 8 bases fit TRBD1. CDR3 length: 14 residues. Losses at the gene ends were 6 bases for V and 3 bases for J; bases not matched to a gene: 7. In germline, CDR1 is MNHEY, CDR2 SVGAGI. The CDR3 loop reads CASRPGTGVYEQYF. The CDR3 DNA reads as TGTGCCAGCAGACCCGGGACAGGAGTCTACGAGCAGTACTTC.

The chain employs TRBV7-2 and TRBJ2-1, with 8 bases aligning to TRBD2. Trimming cost V 0 bases and J 10 bases; bases outside gene matches: 8. The CDR3 has 15 residues. CDR1 SGHTA and CDR2 FQGNSA come from the germline V gene. The DNA for the CDR3 is TGTGCCAGCAGCTTAGCGGCGGGGGGCCGTCCAGAGCAGTTCTTC. Translated, it gives CASSLAAGGRPEQFF.

In regard to this clone: A read error may produce the germline difference seen at one junction end. This chain's CDR3 is CASSQEAPAGGLFF. The CDR3 bases are TGCGCCAGCAGCCAAGAAGCTCCGGCCGGGGGGCTGTTTTTT. The V and J genes are TRBV4-3 and TRBJ2-2; TRBD2 is a possible D gene (6 bases). Germline V lookup: CDR1 LGHNA, CDR2 YSLEER. This CDR3 region has 14 residues.

V gene TRBV6-1 combines with J gene TRBJ1-5; a weak D match, TRBD1 (5 bases). Germline V CDR1 and CDR2: MNHNS, SASEGT. CDR3 length: 11 residues. Deletions cut 10 bases from V and 4 bases from J, with 8 bases between. The CDR3 is CATQGNQPQHF. In DNA form, the CDR3 reads TGTGCCACCCAGGGAAATCAGCCCCAGCATTTT.

CDR3 DNA: TGTGCCAGCAGCTCCCTGGGAGGGTTGAACACTGAAGCTTTCTTT. Translating it yields CASSSLGGLNTEAFF. This chain uses TRBV5-6 with TRBJ1-1; D unresolved. Germline CDR1 reads SGHDT; CDR2 reads YYEEEE. V was trimmed by 3 bases and J by 0 bases, leaving 12 bases between them. This CDR3 region has 15 residues. Using reference TRBV5-6 and TRBJ1-1 for the parts outside the CDR3, the full variable domain is DAGVTQSPTHLIKTRGQQVTLRCSPKSGHDTVSWYQQALGQGPQFIFQYYEEEERQRGNFPDRFSGHQFPNYSSELNVNALLLGDSALYLCASSSLGGLNTEAFFGQGTRLTVV.

The chain is built from TRBV9 and TRBJ2-1, with D tentatively TRBD2 (7 bases). V dropped 2 bases and J dropped 6 bases, with 9 bases sitting between them. Looked up from germline, CDR1 is SGDLS and CDR2 is YYNGEE. The CDR3 is made up of 13 amino acids. The CDR3 coding sequence is TGTGCCAGCAGCGTGGGGGGGGCCAATGAGCAGTTCTTC. Protein product: CASSVGGANEQFF.